What follows describes a single T cell receptor beta chain. Its antigen remains unidentified. V was cut by 1 base and J by 0 bases, with 10 bases left in between. The CDR3 consists of 17 residues. The data stem from a study of breast tumors, draining lymph nodes, adjacent tissues. TCRdb reanalysed the multiplex PCR reads using MiXCR and keeps one entry per CDR3 protein. The table lists approximately 130,000 distinct CDR3 sequences, 20% to 25% of them singletons, with roughly 2.4% in the top ten. Whole-study findings and limits: Luminal-like breast cancer showed significantly greater tumor-nontumor repertoire similarity than basal-like breast cancer did. Compared with lymph nodes, tumors were less diverse; compared with nontumor tissue, more. That most tumor T cells come from lymph nodes remained unproven.

Breast cancer patients provided tissue from their axillary draining lymph nodes. This clonotype was sampled from a female donor with breast cancer. Some clones in this sample may be carry-over from other donors' samples. The gene calls are TRBV12-3 or TRBV12-4 and TRBJ2-6, with D possibly being TRBD1 (6 bases). Input material: axillary lymph node tissue. The CDR3, as DNA: TGTGCCAGCAGTTTAGACAGGGCATCCTCTGGGGCCAACGTCCTGACTTTC. Translating it yields CASSLDRASSGANVLTF.